The clone carrying this T cell receptor (beta chain) was picked up many times. The antigen is undetermined. The junction had 5 bases not matched to a gene; V was cut back by 6 bases and J by 5 bases. The CDR3 runs to 14 residues. Germline V gene data show CDR1 as DFQATT and CDR2 as SNEGSKA (reference sequence). This sample stems from a study of CD8 T cells in ankylosing spondylitis. General observations from the study: A TCR beta motif made of about 8 highly homologous variants seemed typical of ankylosing spondylitis blood. Clones that were linked to disease were CD8+ and were relatively rare in peripheral blood.

In making TCR beta libraries, quantitative 5'-RACE with molecular barcodes was used. Each CDR3 protein gets one entry after TCRdb re-called the 5' RACE reads with MiXCR. The sample carries fewer than 250,000 distinct CDR3 sequences, roughly a tenth recorded once. The clonotype originates from a male donor with ankylosing spondylitis or in good health (not recorded which). The chain has TRBV20-1 and TRBJ2-1; 12 nucleotides align to TRBD2. Sequencing was performed on blood, either unsorted or a sorted T cell fraction (not recorded which). In nucleotides, the CDR3 is TGCAGTGCAACCTCTAGCGGGAGGGACAATGAGCAGTTCTTC. It is translated as CSATSSGRDNEQFF.